Below, 7 T cell receptor beta chains from the same sample are listed, as sequenced in a study of T-cell memory formation after mild COVID-19. TCRdb redid the calling of the 5' RACE reads with MiXCR, one entry per CDR3 protein. The data contain fewer than 110,000 distinct CDR3 sequences, about an eighth of them singletons. The sequenced sample consisted of PBMCs or a T cell subset sorted from them (not recorded which). All receptors come from a man younger than 35 who had mild COVID-19 (a few samples of this study predate the infection). Cell type and time point are not known.

The gene calls are TRBV7-9 and TRBJ2-3, with D possibly being TRBD1 or TRBD2 (5 bases each). CDR1 is SEHNR, CDR2 FQNEAQ, per germline (reference sequence). This CDR3 comprises 15 residues. Trimming took 7 bases from V and 1 from J, leaving 15 bases between them. CDR3 sequence (DNA): TGTGCCAGCACCTTGGCAGGGACGGGCACAGATACGCAGTATTTT. Its translation: CASTLAGTGTDTQYF.

Only a few counts were recorded for this clonotype. The chain combines TRBV7-9 with TRBJ2-1, with D unclear. The V gene's germline CDR1 is SEHNR and CDR2 FQNEAQ (reference sequence). V was clipped by 8 bases and J by 8 bases, with 10 bases between them. CDR3 length: 11 residues. The CDR3 spells CASGISDEQFF. The CDR3 DNA sequence: TGTGCCAGCGGTATCAGCGATGAGCAGTTCTTC.

The V call is TRBV20-1, the J call TRBJ1-1; D remains unclear. This CDR3 spans 19 amino acids. The germline V gene has CDR1 DFQATT and CDR2 SNEGSKA (reference sequence). Trimming took 1 base from V and 2 from J, leaving 26 bases between them. CDR3 sequence reads: CSARVSGTEHSWANTEAFF. The CDR3, as DNA: TGCAGTGCTAGAGTTAGCGGTACGGAGCACAGCTGGGCTAACACTGAAGCTTTCTTT.

This clonotype has only a few counts. The chain is built from TRBV9 and TRBJ2-2; D is tentatively TRBD1 or TRBD2 (6 bases each). CDR3 length equals 15 residues. Germline CDR1 is SGDLS and CDR2 is YYNGEE. V shed 0 bases and J shed 6 bases, with 12 bases lying between them. CDR3 loop: CASSVGGASSGELFF. CDR3 DNA: TGTGCCAGCAGCGTAGGGGGGGCTTCATCCGGGGAGCTGTTTTTT. Filled out from reference TRBV9 and TRBJ2-2, the complete variable domain reads DSGVTQTPKHLITATGQRVTLRCSPRSGDLSVYWYQQSLDQGLQFLIQYYNGEERAKGNILERFSAQQFPDLHSELNLSSLELGDSALYFCASSVGGASSGELFFGEGSRLTVL.

This clonotype was seen only a few times. This chain joins TRBV3-1 and TRBJ2-1; D not resolved. V was pared by 3 bases and J by 0 bases, with 15 bases between. The germline gives CDR1 LGHDT, CDR2 YNNKEL (reference sequence). CDR3 length: 17 amino acids. The CDR3 is CASSQPPPSSSYNEQFF. CDR3 nucleotide sequence: TGTGCCAGCAGCCAGCCGCCCCCCAGTAGCTCCTACAATGAGCAGTTCTTC.

In this sample, this clonotype turned up a few times. This chain uses TRBV7-9 with TRBJ2-2, with D unclear. With 2 bases removed from V and 6 bases from J, the gap between germline ends came to 7 bases. Germline loops: CDR1 SEHNR, CDR2 FQNEAQ (reference sequence). The CDR3 has 13 residues. In DNA, the CDR3 is TGTGCCAGCAGCTTAAGGGATTCCGGGGAGCTGTTTTTT. It codes for CASSLRDSGELFF.

The chain uses TRBV7-2 and TRBJ2-1; D perhaps matches TRBD2 (6 bases). Germline CDR1 and CDR2: SGHTA and FQGNSA. The CDR3 consists of 17 residues. The germline V and J ends were trimmed by 0 bases and 4 bases, with 16 bases remaining between them. For the CDR3, the DNA is TGTGCCAGCAGCTTAGCGAGTAGGCGGGGCCTGTACAATGAGCAGTTCTTC. This sequence encodes CASSLASRRGLYNEQFF. The full variable domain, completed using reference TRBV7-2 and TRBJ2-1, is GAGVSQSPSNKVTEKGKDVELRCDPISGHTALYWYRQSLGQGLEFLIYFQGNSAPDKSGLPSDRFSAERTGGSVSTLTIQRTQQEDSAVYLCASSLASRRGLYNEQFFGPGTRLTVL.